This TCR beta chain was found in a study of shared clonotypes between healthy human individuals. Looking at the study overall: Researchers assigned three CD4 naive, three CD4 memory, two CD8 naive and one CD8 memory plate to each donor.

V was clipped by 6 bases and J by 3 bases, with 16 bases between them. This CDR3 is 15 amino acids long. Germline CDR1 is MNHEY and CDR2 is SMNVEV (reference sequence). General study findings and limits: Sharing across several donors was seen in roughly 5% of naive CD4 clonotypes.

In the case of this clone: Its specificity is not known.

The deep-level immunoSEQ assay was used. Each subset's genomic DNA was split evenly across several immunoSEQ plates. TCRdb keeps only in-frame clones here, not all; method: immunoSEQ multiplex PCR. The sample lists hundreds of thousands of clones, about 91% occurring once. As defined, naive CD8 cells were CD45RO-negative and positively selected for CCR7, with terminally differentiated effector memory CD45RA+ cells excluded. The chain recombines TRBV27 with TRBJ2-3; TRBD2 is a possible D gene (6 bases). The sequenced material came from naive CD8+ T cells sorted from blood. The receptor comes from a man younger than 40 in good health. The CDR3 DNA reads as TGTGCCAGCAGCATGCGGGGTTCTCATACAGATACGCAGTATTTT. Protein product: CASSMRGSHTDTQYF.